Below, 5 T cell receptor beta chains from the same sample are listed, as sequenced in a study of T cell responses to AZD1222 COVID-19 vaccine. The table came from immunoSEQ multiplex PCR; TCRdb's copy has only in-frame clones and leaves some out. The sample includes 95,000 to 150,000 clones, about nine tenths seen only once; the top ten take roughly 4.4%. The sequencing here drew on peripheral blood, taken on day 0 of AZD1222 vaccination. The receptors shown here come from an adult in good health.

This clone has just one count. The chain carries TRBV20-1 and TRBJ1-2; D ambiguous. The length of the CDR3 is 13 residues. Per the germline V gene, CDR1 is DFQATT and CDR2 is SNEGSKA (reference sequence). The V end was cut by 3 bases, the J end by 5 bases, with 13 bases between. The CDR3 is CSASSRPFYGYTF. The DNA for the CDR3 is TGCAGTGCTAGTTCTAGGCCTTTTTATGGCTACACCTTC.

This sequence joins TRBV4-1 and TRBJ1-1; D is possibly TRBD1 (5 bases). The CDR3 runs to 15 residues. Trimming took off 4 bases at V and 1 base at J, with 13 bases between the two ends. Germline V gene data show CDR1 as MGHRA and CDR2 as YSYEKL. The CDR3 nucleotides read TGCGCCAGCAGCCGATACGGACATCCGAACACTGAAGCTTTCTTT. This codes for CASSRYGHPNTEAFF.

This clone was seen only once. The chain carries TRBV27 and TRBJ1-5; unclear D gene. V was cut by 2 bases and J by 2 bases, with 10 bases left in between. Germline V lookup: CDR1 MNHEY, CDR2 SMNVEV (reference sequence). This CDR3 has 15 residues. The CDR3 loop reads CASSLNLEGNQPQHF. For the CDR3, the DNA is TGTGCCAGCAGTTTAAACTTGGAAGGCAATCAGCCCCAGCATTTT.

The chain employs TRBV28 and TRBJ2-7; D is possibly TRBD1 or TRBD2 (5 bases each). V was cut by 5 bases and J by 3 bases, with 14 bases left in between. CDR3 length equals 14 residues. Germline V gives CDR1 MDHEN, CDR2 SYDVKM. The CDR3 DNA reads as TGTGCCAGCAGTACGCCGGGACGGGTCTACGAGCAGTACTTC. Its protein product is CASSTPGRVYEQYF.

This chain joins TRBV5-1 and TRBJ1-2, with 8 bases identical to TRBD1. CDR1 and CDR2 from the germline V gene are SGHRS and YFSETQ. The ends lost 5 bases at V and 6 bases at J; junction bases unmatched: 6. The CDR3 runs 13 residues. The CDR3 DNA follows: TGCGCCAGCAGTACGGACAGGGCCGATGGCTACACCTTC. This sequence encodes CASSTDRADGYTF.